This T cell receptor beta chain was found in a study of T cell responses to AZD1222 COVID-19 vaccine. CDR3 length: 17 residues. Trimming at V came to 4 bases and at J to 5 bases, leaving 13 bases not matched to a gene. CDR1 KGHDR and CDR2 SFDVKD come from the germline V gene. The repertoire was sequenced with immunoSEQ multiplex PCR; TCRdb's copy has only in-frame clones and lacks some. The sample holds fewer than 150,000 clones, nearly 90% seen once. V gene TRBV24-1 combines with J gene TRBJ2-1; 7 nucleotides agree with TRBD1. The sequencing here drew on peripheral blood, taken 28 days after the second AZD1222 dose. The sequence came from an adult who received the AZD1222 COVID-19 vaccine. The CDR3 protein is CATSDRTTGTADNEQFF. CDR3 nucleotide sequence: TGTGCCACCAGTGACCGAACGACCGGGACAGCTGACAATGAGCAGTTCTTC.